This TCR beta chain was captured by sequencing in a study of patients and donors after allogeneic stem cell transplantation. MiXCR, applied by TCRdb to the RT-PCR reads, yields one record per CDR3 protein. The table includes approximately 170,000 distinct CDR3 sequences, 24% detected once. The specimen was blood, either unsorted or a sorted T cell fraction (not recorded which). The origin of this receptor is a human donor who was either an allogeneic HSCT recipient or a stem cell or donor lymphocyte infusion donor (not recorded which). It is not recorded whose cells these are; they may come from a transplant donor.

CDR3 DNA: TGTGCCAGCAGCCTGGACAGGGGCAGCAATCAGCCCCAGCATTTT. Residues: CASSLDRGSNQPQHF. V is TRBV7-2 and J is TRBJ1-5; TRBD1 matches 9 bases. After removal of 5 bases from V and 1 base from J, the junction contained 3 bases not matched to a gene. The CDR3 totals 15 residues. The germline gives CDR1 SGHTA, CDR2 FQGNSA.